Each of the 31 T cell receptor beta chains below was sequenced from the same sample in a study of long-term antiretroviral therapy in people with HIV. The assay, immunoSEQ v3.0, was run at survey level. TCRdb's copy holds only in-frame clones and misses some; the assay was immunoSEQ multiplex PCR. The sample yields tens of thousands of clones, over 75% seen once. This material consisted of unsorted PBMCs, taken about 3.5 years after starting antiretroviral therapy. These receptors were obtained from a man younger than 30 with HIV.

The J gene is TRBJ1-1, the V gene TRBV5-5; 7 nucleotides agree with TRBD1. Unmatched junction bases numbered 6, after V lost 2 bases and J lost 2 bases. This CDR3 comprises 15 residues. Germline V CDR1 and CDR2: SGHKS, YYEKEE (reference sequence). Here the CDR3 DNA reads TGTGCCAGCAGCTTAGAGGGACAGATTAACACTGAAGCTTTCTTT. This codes for CASSLEGQINTEAFF.

This clone was counted between two and nine times. The V and J genes are TRBV14 and TRBJ1-2, with D unclear. V lost 10 bases to trimming and J lost 0 bases, with 9 bases between them. CDR3 length: 12 amino acids. From germline, CDR1 is SGHDN and CDR2 FVKESK. CDR3 amino acids: CATREANYGYTF. Written as DNA, the CDR3 is TGTGCCACCCGGGAGGCTAACTATGGCTACACCTTC.

This clone was seen just once. The chain recombines TRBV28 with TRBJ2-1; 8 positions match TRBD2. With 5 bases clipped from V and 6 bases from J, the junction kept 6 bases outside the gene matches. There are 14 residues in the CDR3. Germline CDR1 is MDHEN and CDR2 is SYDVKM. For the CDR3, the DNA is TGTGCCAGCAGTCCGGGACTAGAGATCAATGAGCAGTTCTTC. As protein: CASSPGLEINEQFF.

The genes are TRBV28 and TRBJ2-7; D ambiguous. Trimming shortened V by 3 bases and J by 2 bases, and 5 bases separated the two germline ends. In germline, CDR1 is MDHEN, CDR2 SYDVKM. The length of the CDR3 is 12 residues. The chain's CDR3 is CASSLTAYEQYF. The CDR3 bases are TGTGCCAGCAGTTTGACGGCCTACGAGCAGTACTTC.

This chain connects TRBV6-5 to TRBJ1-5; D is ambiguous. Germline V gene sequence: CDR1 MNHEY, CDR2 SVGAGI. CDR3 length equals 15 residues. The V end lost 5 bases, the J end lost 1 base, and 12 bases lay between the germline ends. The CDR3 bases are TGTGCCAGCAGTCCCGGGCCCGGGAGCAATCAGCCCCAGCATTTT. It translates to CASSPGPGSNQPQHF.

This chain connects TRBV2 to TRBJ2-7; a weak D match, TRBD2 (6 bases). V dropped 9 bases and J dropped 1 base, with 7 bases sitting between them. Looked up from germline, CDR1 is SNHLY and CDR2 is FYNNEI. The CDR3 is made up of 11 amino acids. CDR3 sequence reads: CARGGSYEQYF. As DNA, the CDR3 is TGTGCCAGGGGGGGATCCTACGAGCAGTACTTC. The entire variable domain, with the rest obtained from reference TRBV2 and TRBJ2-7, is as follows: EPEVTQTPSHQVTQMGQEVILRCVPISNHLYFYWYRQILGQKVEFLVSFYNNEISEKSEIFDDQFSVERPDGSNFTLKIRSTKLEDSAMYFCARGGSYEQYFGPGTRLTVT.

The chain carries TRBV6-6 and TRBJ1-1; no clear D. Per the germline V gene, CDR1 is MNHNY and CDR2 is SVGAGI (reference sequence). This CDR3 is 16 amino acids long. V lost 5 bases, J lost 0 bases, and 16 bases lay in between. The CDR3 nucleotides read TGTGCCAGCAGTAGCCGGCCGAGAGAGATGAACACTGAAGCTTTCTTT. Translated, it gives CASSSRPREMNTEAFF.

This clone has a single count. This chain joins TRBV7-6 and TRBJ2-5; no definite D call. Between the trimmed V and J ends, which lost 5 bases and 2 bases, there was a span of 9 bases. This CDR3 is 13 amino acids long. Germline CDR1 SGHVS, CDR2 FNYEAQ. The CDR3 loop reads CASSQMGQETQYF. CDR3 sequence (DNA): TGTGCCAGCAGCCAGATGGGACAAGAGACCCAGTACTTC.

The V and J genes are TRBV6-1 and TRBJ1-4; D ambiguous. The CDR3 is 11 amino acids. From germline, CDR1 is MNHNS and CDR2 SASEGT. The V and J ends lost 7 bases and 14 bases respectively, with 14 bases between them. CDR3 in amino acids: CASKEAIGLFF. The CDR3 DNA follows: TGTGCCAGCAAGGAGGCAATAGGCCTGTTTTTT.

The rearrangement uses TRBV4-1 and TRBJ2-3; perhaps D is TRBD1 or TRBD2 (5 bases each). Germline CDR1 MGHRA, CDR2 YSYEKL. The V end lost 0 bases, the J end lost 2 bases, and 24 bases lay between the germline ends. This CDR3 is 20 amino acids long. The CDR3 protein is CASSQDVRFNLLGVTDTQYF. CDR3 bases: TGCGCCAGCAGCCAAGACGTAAGGTTTAACCTCCTGGGGGTCACAGATACGCAGTATTTT.

The V gene is TRBV5-1, the J gene TRBJ2-1; 8 bases map to TRBD2. Germline CDR1 and CDR2: SGHRS and YFSETQ. The CDR3 extends over 15 amino acids. Trimming at V came to 1 base and at J to 5 bases, leaving 5 bases not matched to a gene. The CDR3: CASSLTGGPHNEQFF. CDR3 nucleotides: TGCGCCAGCAGCTTGACGGGAGGGCCCCACAATGAGCAGTTCTTC.

The chain has TRBV4-3 and TRBJ1-2; D unclear. The CDR3 length is 16 residues. Germline CDR1 is LGHNA and CDR2 is YSLEER. Trimming removed 4 bases from V and 1 base from J, with 16 bases in between. CDR3: CASSPHPSGLNYGYTF. The DNA of the CDR3 is TGCGCCAGCAGCCCTCATCCCTCCGGGCTTAACTATGGCTACACCTTC.

The chain has TRBV7-9 and TRBJ1-4; D is undetermined. CDR3 length equals 16 residues. V lost 8 bases, J lost 5 bases, and 21 bases lay in between. Per the germline V gene, CDR1 is SEHNR and CDR2 is FQNEAQ (reference sequence). CDR3 loop: CASAPWEGKRNEKLFF. The DNA for the CDR3 is TGTGCCAGCGCCCCCTGGGAGGGTAAGCGGAATGAAAAACTGTTTTTT.

This clone was recorded once. The chain recombines TRBV27 with TRBJ2-7, with D unresolved. The CDR3 length is 15 residues. The ends were cut back, 1 base at V and 0 bases at J, with 10 bases in the middle. Germline CDR1 is MNHEY and CDR2 is SMNVEV (reference sequence). The CDR3 region is CASSLFARSSYEQYF. DNA for the CDR3: TGTGCCAGCAGTTTATTTGCGAGGAGCTCCTACGAGCAGTACTTC.

The genes are TRBV18 and TRBJ1-2; 7 bases fit TRBD1. The V gene's germline CDR1 is KGHSH and CDR2 LQKENI. The V segment lost 3 bases and the J segment 3 bases; nucleotides outside the gene matches: 4. This CDR3 is 14 amino acids long. CDR3 nucleotides: TGTGCCAGCTCACCGGGACAGAGAGACTATGGCTACACCTTC. It translates to CASSPGQRDYGYTF.

The chain employs TRBV9 and TRBJ1-1; D is perhaps TRBD1 (6 bases). V lost 2 bases to trimming and J lost 6 bases, with 14 bases between them. This CDR3 region has 14 residues. CDR1 and CDR2 (germline): SGDLS, YYNGEE. The CDR3 sequence is CASSVGSRGPEAFF. In nucleotides, the CDR3 is TGTGCCAGCAGCGTCGGAAGCAGGGGCCCTGAAGCTTTCTTT.

This clone was observed a few times. The V and J genes are TRBV6-4 and TRBJ2-1; tentative D call: TRBD2 (5 bases). The V gene's germline CDR1 is MRHNA and CDR2 SNTAGT. The CDR3 is 17 residues long. Between the trimmed V and J ends, which lost 2 bases and 0 bases, there was a span of 14 bases. CDR3 DNA sequence: TGTGCCAGCAGTGACCCAAACGGGGATAGCTCCTACAATGAGCAGTTCTTC. This sequence encodes CASSDPNGDSSYNEQFF.

The chain joins TRBV6-6 to TRBJ1-2; TRBD1 matches at 9 bases. Trimming removed 3 bases from V and 6 bases from J; junction bases left unmatched: 5. CDR3 length equals 14 residues. The germline V gene encodes CDR1 MNHNY and CDR2 SVGAGI (reference sequence). The CDR3 DNA sequence: TGTGCCAGCAGTTATTCCGGACAGGGGAATGGCTACACCTTC. Encoded protein: CASSYSGQGNGYTF.

The chain uses TRBV19 and TRBJ1-1; D is undetermined. There are 15 residues in the CDR3. From germline, CDR1 is LNHDA and CDR2 SQIVND (reference sequence). V was trimmed by 0 bases and J by 5 bases, leaving 13 bases between them. CDR3 nucleotides: TGTGCCAGTAGTATAGATCAGGCAGCGGTAACTGAAGCTTTCTTT. Protein sequence: CASSIDQAAVTEAFF.

The CDR3: CASSLIRTPYEQYF. Here the CDR3 DNA reads TGTGCCAGCAGTTTAATTCGGACCCCCTACGAGCAGTACTTC. The chain joins TRBV28 to TRBJ2-7; D gene uncertain. CDR1 is MDHEN, CDR2 SYDVKM, per germline. The CDR3 is made up of 14 amino acids. V was shortened by 2 bases and J by 2 bases, with 10 bases between the two germline ends.

The sample holds one count of this clone. The chain links TRBV9 to TRBJ2-7, with unresolved D. The CDR3 runs 13 residues. The germline V and J ends were trimmed by 0 bases and 3 bases, with 7 bases remaining between them. Germline CDR1 reads SGDLS; CDR2 reads YYNGEE. The CDR3 sequence: CASSVGPIYEQYF. DNA for the CDR3: TGTGCCAGCAGCGTAGGACCCATCTACGAGCAGTACTTC.

This clone appeared a single time. The chain employs TRBV19 and TRBJ2-7; TRBD1 is a possible D gene (6 bases). Per the germline V gene, CDR1 is LNHDA and CDR2 is SQIVND (reference sequence). V dropped 1 base and J dropped 0 bases, with 10 bases sitting between them. This CDR3 region has 15 residues. In DNA form, the CDR3 reads TGTGCCAGTAGTATAGCTTGGGACACCTCCTACGAGCAGTACTTC. It translates to CASSIAWDTSYEQYF. Full variable domain (rest looked up from reference TRBV19 and TRBJ2-7): DGGITQSPKYLFRKEGQNVTLSCEQNLNHDAMYWYRQDPGQGLRLIYYSQIVNDFQKGDIAEGYSVSREKKESFPLTVTSAQKNPTAFYLCASSIAWDTSYEQYFGPGTRLTVT.

V is TRBV18 and J is TRBJ2-1, with D tentatively TRBD1 or TRBD2 (5 bases each). Per the germline V gene, CDR1 is KGHSH and CDR2 is LQKENI. The CDR3 is made up of 16 amino acids. Trimming removed 3 bases from V and 3 bases from J, with 15 bases in between. The CDR3 here is CASSPVPPRGYNEQFF. In DNA, the CDR3 is TGTGCCAGCTCACCGGTCCCACCGAGGGGCTACAATGAGCAGTTCTTC. Filled out from reference TRBV18 and TRBJ2-1, the complete variable domain reads NAGVMQNPRHLVRRRGQEARLRCSPMKGHSHVYWYRQLPEEGLKFMVYLQKENIIDESGMPKERFSAEFPKEGPSILRIQQVVRGDSAAYFCASSPVPPRGYNEQFFGPGTRLTVL.

This rearrangement joins TRBV5-1 to TRBJ2-2; D is ambiguous. The germline gives CDR1 SGHRS, CDR2 YFSETQ. V shed 7 bases and J shed 2 bases, with 12 bases lying between them. The CDR3 is 14 residues long. This CDR3 reads CASGVFYNTGELFF. As DNA, the CDR3 is TGCGCCAGCGGGGTGTTCTACAACACCGGGGAGCTGTTTTTT.

This chain connects TRBV7-9 to TRBJ2-7, with D tentatively TRBD1 or TRBD2 (6 bases each). There are 15 residues in the CDR3. Trimming cost V 5 bases and J 3 bases, with 17 bases left between them. Germline V gives CDR1 SEHNR, CDR2 FQNEAQ (reference sequence). The CDR3 nucleotides read TGTGCCAGCAGCAACGAGGGGGGTCGGGTCTACGAGCAGTACTTC. Its protein product is CASSNEGGRVYEQYF.

With regard to this clone: Within the sample, other DNA sequences also encode this same CDR3. The CDR3 loop reads CASSIGGTYEQYF. The CDR3 DNA reads TGTGCCAGTAGTATAGGCGGCACCTACGAGCAGTACTTC. This chain joins TRBV19 and TRBJ2-7; D gene uncertain. The V end lost 1 base, the J end lost 2 bases, and 6 bases lay between the germline ends. The CDR3 sequence is 13 residues long. Looked up from germline, CDR1 is LNHDA and CDR2 is SQIVND (reference sequence). The variable domain in full, with the rest retrieved from reference TRBV19 and TRBJ2-7, is DGGITQSPKYLFRKEGQNVTLSCEQNLNHDAMYWYRQDPGQGLRLIYYSQIVNDFQKGDIAEGYSVSREKKESFPLTVTSAQKNPTAFYLCASSIGGTYEQYFGPGTRLTVT.

This clone was counted a single time. The V call is TRBV2, the J call TRBJ1-2; tentatively, D is TRBD1 (6 bases). Deletions cut 4 bases from V and 6 bases from J, with 12 bases between. In germline, CDR1 is SNHLY, CDR2 FYNNEI. This CDR3 comprises 13 residues. The CDR3 spells CASSVETGDGYTF. The DNA of the CDR3 is TGTGCCAGCAGTGTAGAGACAGGCGATGGCTACACCTTC.

This sequence joins TRBV12-5 and TRBJ1-1; D is unresolved. V was clipped by 7 bases and J by 1 base, with 10 bases between them. The CDR3 is made up of 13 amino acids. Germline V CDR1 and CDR2: LGHNT, FRNRAP. As DNA, the CDR3 is TGTGCTAGTGCCACCGGGTGGAACACTGAAGCTTTCTTT. Residues: CASATGWNTEAFF.

The J gene is TRBJ2-7, the V gene TRBV6-1; D unresolved. The CDR3 contains 12 residues. Trimming cost V 3 bases and J 4 bases, with 7 bases left between them. Germline V gene data show CDR1 as MNHNS and CDR2 as SASEGT. The CDR3 spells CASSDAPYEQYF. The CDR3 bases are TGTGCCAGCAGTGATGCACCTTACGAGCAGTACTTC.

This chain joins TRBV18 and TRBJ2-2; 12 bases are a match to TRBD1. The ends lost 2 bases at V and 3 bases at J; junction bases unmatched: 7. This CDR3 is built from 18 residues. Germline V gene data show CDR1 as KGHSH and CDR2 as LQKENI. The CDR3: CASSPWGQGAVHTGELFF. CDR3 DNA: TGTGCCAGCTCACCATGGGGACAGGGGGCAGTGCACACCGGGGAGCTGTTTTTT.

This clone turned up a few times. This rearrangement joins TRBV5-1 to TRBJ2-3; 13 bases agree with TRBD2. Trimming cost V 4 bases and J 1 base; bases outside gene matches: 3. The CDR3 spans 16 residues. Germline assignment: CDR1 SGHRS and CDR2 YFSETQ. CDR3 DNA sequence: TGCGCCAGCAGCGCGGGGACTAGCGGGGGCACAGATACGCAGTATTTT. Translating it yields CASSAGTSGGTDTQYF.